A single sample gave rise to the 6 T cell receptor beta chains below, sequenced in a study of cytomegalovirus exposure and HLA in healthy donors. Researchers ran the PCR with 60 Vbeta and 13 Jbeta primers. Profiling relied on immunoSEQ multiplex PCR, and the TCRdb table lists in-frame clones only, not all of them. The sample lists roughly 120,000 clones, about 80% seen once, with 3% to 3.5% in the top ten. The sequenced material came from PBMCs. Source of these receptors: a male donor in good health and CMV-seronegative.

This clone was detected only once. The chain is built from TRBV28 and TRBJ1-5, with 10 bases identical to TRBD1. In germline, CDR1 is MDHEN, CDR2 SYDVKM. V lost 7 bases and J lost 6; bases outside the gene matches: 9. The length of the CDR3 is 15 residues. CDR3 bases: TGTGCCAGCAATCGGGACAGGGGAGGAGGTCAGCCCCAGCATTTT. It yields the protein CASNRDRGGGQPQHF.

V gene TRBV19 combines with J gene TRBJ2-1; D not resolved. This CDR3 is built from 15 residues. Germline V gene lookup returns CDR1 LNHDA and CDR2 SQIVND (reference sequence). V was shortened by 3 bases and J by 6 bases, with 15 bases between the two germline ends. The CDR3 loop is CASSIGSSVGNEQFF. The CDR3 DNA reads as TGTGCCAGTAGTATCGGGTCCTCCGTCGGCAATGAGCAGTTCTTC.

The chain employs TRBV4-2 and TRBJ2-7, with D possibly matching TRBD2 (6 bases). This CDR3 region has 14 residues. Between the trimmed V and J ends, which lost 0 bases and 3 bases, there was a span of 9 bases. Germline assignment: CDR1 LGHNA and CDR2 YNFKEQ. The CDR3 loop is CASSQERGSYEQYF. CDR3 bases: TGTGCCAGCAGCCAAGAGCGGGGTAGCTACGAGCAGTACTTC.

The chain couples TRBV4-1 to TRBJ1-2; weak D call: TRBD1 (5 bases). V shed 1 base and J shed 4 bases, with 7 bases lying between them. CDR3 length equals 13 residues. Looked up from germline, CDR1 is MGHRA and CDR2 is YSYEKL. In nucleotides, the CDR3 is TGCGCCAGCAGCCAAGGGGGGGTCTATGGCTACACCTTC. Encoded protein: CASSQGGVYGYTF.

The rearrangement uses TRBV19 and TRBJ2-6; 10 positions match TRBD1. Germline V gene lookup returns CDR1 LNHDA and CDR2 SQIVND (reference sequence). V was pared by 5 bases and J by 18 bases, with 13 bases of the junction left unmatched. The CDR3 covers 14 residues. In DNA, the CDR3 is TGTGCCAGTAGTGCGAACGACAGGGGGCGAGGCGGGACTTTC. Amino acids: CASSANDRGRGGTF.

The chain is built from TRBV4-1 and TRBJ2-7; the D gene is possibly TRBD2 (6 bases). CDR3 length equals 15 residues. V lost 0 bases to trimming and J lost 2 bases, with 11 bases between them. CDR1 MGHRA and CDR2 YSYEKL come from the germline V gene. The CDR3 spells CASSQEGGPTYEQYF. The CDR3, as DNA: TGCGCCAGCAGCCAAGAGGGGGGACCCACCTACGAGCAGTACTTC.